The T cell receptor beta chain under discussion was sequenced for a study of blood T cell repertoires in COVID-19. CDR1 and CDR2 from the germline V gene are MNHEY and SVGAGI. The ends lost 3 bases at V and 5 bases at J; junction bases unmatched: 6. This CDR3 has 15 residues. In the source study's methods: The authors estimated nucleated cell counts from reference gene primer amplification. Using immunoSEQ multiplex PCR, the repertoire was profiled, and TCRdb retains in-frame clones only, with some absent. V and J calls and clone size are given by that table; D and trimming were obtained from the DNA. The sample includes about 200,000 clones, around four fifths of them seen just once. The Seattle site enrolled patients during active infection and followed them longitudinally.

The material sequenced was peripheral blood. This chain connects TRBV6-5 to TRBJ1-1, with 10 bases aligning to TRBD1. This TCR was recovered from a man in his sixties with COVID-19, enrolled during active disease. CDR3 nucleotides: TGTGCCAGCAGTTATGGGACAGGGGCTACAACTGAAGCTTTCTTT. Its protein product is CASSYGTGATTEAFF.